Each of the 8 T cell receptor beta chains below was sequenced from the same sample in a study of blood T cells in healthy people across ages. A J-beta primer mix and a sample-barcoded 5' primer were used in a second PCR of roughly 7 to 12 cycles. TCRdb reanalysed the 5' RACE reads using MiXCR and keeps one entry per CDR3 protein. The sample consists of around 800,000 distinct CDR3 sequences, more than 40% of them appearing once. The sample was blood. These receptor sequences come from a man between 60 and 70 years old in good health.

The gene calls are TRBV27 and TRBJ1-6; no clear D gene. CDR3 length: 16 amino acids. Germline lookup yields CDR1 MNHEY and CDR2 SMNVEV (reference sequence). V lost 0 bases and J lost 6, with 12 bases in between. CDR3 DNA sequence: TGTGCCAGCAGTTTATCTTGGGGTCGGGGTAATTCACCCCTCCACTTT. It yields the protein CASSLSWGRGNSPLHF.

This sequence joins TRBV6-1 and TRBJ1-5, with D uncertain. The CDR3 runs to 13 residues. The V end was cut by 4 bases, the J end by 7 bases, with 11 bases between. CDR1 and CDR2 from the germline V gene are MNHNS and SASEGT. CDR3 bases: TGTGCCAGCAGTGTTGGGGAGGTACAGCCCCAGCATTTT. Its translation: CASSVGEVQPQHF.

This clonotype has more than one count but fewer than ten. DNA for the CDR3: TGTGCCAGCAGTTTGGTAGGGACAGCAATCTACGAGCAGTACTTC. This codes for CASSLVGTAIYEQYF. The chain couples TRBV27 to TRBJ2-7; TRBD1 matches 7 bases. In germline, CDR1 is MNHEY, CDR2 SMNVEV (reference sequence). The V segment lost 3 bases and the J segment 3 bases; nucleotides outside the gene matches: 8. The CDR3 runs 15 residues.

J is TRBJ1-2 and V is TRBV5-1; maybe TRBD1 (5 bases). The V and J ends lost 4 bases and 4 bases respectively, with 11 bases between them. In germline, CDR1 is SGHRS, CDR2 YFSETQ. The CDR3 is 13 residues long. In DNA, the CDR3 is TGCGCCAGCAGCGGGGCCCAGTCCTATGGCTACACCTTC. Its protein product is CASSGAQSYGYTF.

The chain is built from TRBV20-1 and TRBJ2-5; D perhaps matches TRBD1 (5 bases). The CDR3 totals 17 residues. Germline V CDR1 and CDR2: DFQATT, SNEGSKA (reference sequence). Trimming took 3 bases from V and 0 from J, leaving 20 bases between them. CDR3 amino acids: CSASKLRPGKYQETQYF. The CDR3 nucleotides are TGCAGTGCTAGCAAACTGAGGCCAGGGAAGTACCAAGAGACCCAGTACTTC.

The genes are TRBV2 and TRBJ1-2, with 10 nucleotides matching TRBD1. Losses at the gene ends were 5 bases for V and 5 bases for J; bases not matched to a gene: 8. The germline V gene has CDR1 SNHLY and CDR2 FYNNEI. The CDR3 spans 15 residues. The CDR3 is CASSRGTGEIYGYTF. The CDR3 DNA follows: TGTGCCAGCAGTCGTGGGACAGGGGAGATTTATGGCTACACCTTC.

J is TRBJ2-5 and V is TRBV15, with D possibly TRBD1 on 6 matching bases. CDR1 and CDR2 from the germline V gene are LNHNV and YYDKDF (reference sequence). Trimming took off 4 bases at V and 0 bases at J, with 9 bases between the two ends. This CDR3 has 14 residues. The CDR3 DNA reads as TGTGCCACCAGCACCGGGACAAACCAAGAGACCCAGTACTTC. Protein sequence: CATSTGTNQETQYF.

This chain links TRBV3-1 with TRBJ2-3; possible D gene TRBD2, 7 bases. V gave up 5 bases and J gave up 0 bases, with 15 bases separating them. The CDR3 has 16 amino acids. The V gene's germline CDR1 is LGHDT and CDR2 YNNKEL (reference sequence). CDR3 bases: TGTGCCAGCAGCGGAGGGGGAGGGTATAGCACAGATACGCAGTATTTT. Its translation is CASSGGGGYSTDTQYF.